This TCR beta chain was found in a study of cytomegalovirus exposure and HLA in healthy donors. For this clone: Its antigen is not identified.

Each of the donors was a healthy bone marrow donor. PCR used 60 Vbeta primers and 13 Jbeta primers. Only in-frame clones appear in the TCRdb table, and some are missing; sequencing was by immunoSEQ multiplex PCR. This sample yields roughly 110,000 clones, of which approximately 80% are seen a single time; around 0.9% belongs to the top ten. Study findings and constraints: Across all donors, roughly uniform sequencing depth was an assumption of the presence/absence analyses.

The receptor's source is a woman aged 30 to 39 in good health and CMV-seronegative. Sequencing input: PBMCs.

This CDR3 is CASRRTGDGSPLHF. CDR3 nucleotides: TGTGCCAGTAGGAGGACAGGGGACGGTTCACCCCTCCACTTT. V and J are TRBV19 and TRBJ1-6, with 9 positions matching TRBD1. The CDR3 covers 14 residues. The junction had 6 bases not matched to a gene; V was cut back by 6 bases and J by 9 bases. Germline CDR1 reads LNHDA; CDR2 reads SQIVND (reference sequence).